This TCR beta chain was found in a study of blood T cell repertoires in COVID-19. Original processing methods: Nucleated cell counts were estimated from reference gene primer amplification. The method was immunoSEQ multiplex PCR; TCRdb's version includes in-frame clones alone and lacks a portion of them. That table is the source of V, J and clone size, and D and trimming were worked out from the DNA. Here the sample spans tens of thousands of clones, 75% to 85% being singletons. Germline V gene data show CDR1 as ENHRY and CDR2 as SYGVKD. Trimming shortened V by 5 bases and J by 0 bases, and 10 bases separated the two germline ends. There are 15 residues in the CDR3. While infection was still active, Seattle patients were enrolled and then followed longitudinally.

Sequenced material: peripheral blood. This clonotype was sampled from a man aged 80 or over with COVID-19, enrolled during active disease. This chain uses TRBV10-3 with TRBJ2-2, with D possibly TRBD1 on 6 matching bases. Here the CDR3 DNA reads TGTGCCATCAGTCCCGGGACAACGAACACCGGGGAGCTGTTTTTT. The encoded protein is CAISPGTTNTGELFF.